This TCR beta chain stems from a study of blood T cells in healthy people across ages. Findings and caveats of the study: Long-lived donors carried more naive CD4+ cells and greater diversity than aged donors.

Every donor gave ten milliliters of peripheral blood. Per sample, a minimum of 6.5 million PBMCs were isolated. For the second PCR, which ran for roughly 7 to 11 cycles, a sample-barcoded 5' primer and a J-beta primer mix were used. TCRdb independently ran MiXCR on the 5' RACE reads; one entry per CDR3 protein. The table records just under 900,000 distinct CDR3 sequences, around 30% of them present only once. About this clonotype itself: Its matching antigen is unknown.

The sample taken for sequencing was blood. This TCR derives from a woman older than 75 in good health.

The CDR3 nucleotides are TGTGCCAGCAGCACGTTTCGGGGGGGAGGGCCCGGGGAGCTGTTTTTT. It yields the protein CASSTFRGGGPGELFF. This chain uses TRBV7-2 with TRBJ2-2, with TRBD2 matching 8 bases. From germline, CDR1 is SGHTA and CDR2 FQGNSA. V lost 5 bases, J lost 6 bases, and 11 bases stayed unmatched. This CDR3 has 16 amino acids.